This T cell receptor beta chain is from a study of PD-L1 blockade in urothelial cancer. The overall study: Blood was analyzed 3 weeks (second dose) and 6 weeks after treatment start.

Repertoires were generated with immunoSEQ multiplex PCR, while TCRdb's copy carries only in-frame clones and drops some. The sample lists approximately 38,000 clones, about 89% occurring once. The V gene lost 8 bases and the J gene lost 6 bases, with 10 bases spanning the gap. The CDR3 extends over 11 amino acids. Germline loops: CDR1 MNHNS, CDR2 SASEGT. Sequences were derived from PBMCs, sampled around atezolizumab (anti-PD-L1) treatment. The sequence derives from a man in his sixties with urothelial cancer. The chain uses TRBV6-1 and TRBJ1-1; D is uncertain. The CDR3 protein is CASRDGAEAFF. CDR3 DNA: TGTGCCAGCCGAGACGGGGCTGAAGCTTTCTTT.